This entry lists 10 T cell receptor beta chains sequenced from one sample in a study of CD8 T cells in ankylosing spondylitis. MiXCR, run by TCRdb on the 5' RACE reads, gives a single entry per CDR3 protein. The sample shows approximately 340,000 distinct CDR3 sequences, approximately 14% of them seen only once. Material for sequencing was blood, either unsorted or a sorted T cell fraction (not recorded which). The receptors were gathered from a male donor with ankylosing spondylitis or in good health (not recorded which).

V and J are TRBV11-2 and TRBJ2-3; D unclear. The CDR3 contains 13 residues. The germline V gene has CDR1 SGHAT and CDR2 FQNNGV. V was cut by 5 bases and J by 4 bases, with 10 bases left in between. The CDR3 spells CASSLPTADTQYF. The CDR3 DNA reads TGTGCCAGCAGCCTCCCTACCGCAGATACGCAGTATTTT.

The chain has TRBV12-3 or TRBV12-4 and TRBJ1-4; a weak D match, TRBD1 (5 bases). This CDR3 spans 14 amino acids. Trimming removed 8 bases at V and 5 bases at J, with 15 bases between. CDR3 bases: TGTGCCAGCGGGGACGGCTTAGGAAATGAAAAACTGTTTTTT. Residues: CASGDGLGNEKLFF.

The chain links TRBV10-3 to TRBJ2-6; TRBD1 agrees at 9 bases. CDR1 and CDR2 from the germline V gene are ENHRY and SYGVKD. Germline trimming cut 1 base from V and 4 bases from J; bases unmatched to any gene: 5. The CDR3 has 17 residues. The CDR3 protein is CAISEWDRDGGANVLTF. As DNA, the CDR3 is TGTGCCATCAGTGAGTGGGACAGGGACGGAGGGGCCAACGTCCTGACTTTC.

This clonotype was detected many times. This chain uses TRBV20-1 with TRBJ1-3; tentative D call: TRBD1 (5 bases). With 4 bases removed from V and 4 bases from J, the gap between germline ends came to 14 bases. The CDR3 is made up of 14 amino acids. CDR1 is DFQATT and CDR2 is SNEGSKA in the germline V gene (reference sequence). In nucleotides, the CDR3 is TGCAGTGCTACGTCCGGGGGACGAGGAAACACCATATATTTT. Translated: CSATSGGRGNTIYF.

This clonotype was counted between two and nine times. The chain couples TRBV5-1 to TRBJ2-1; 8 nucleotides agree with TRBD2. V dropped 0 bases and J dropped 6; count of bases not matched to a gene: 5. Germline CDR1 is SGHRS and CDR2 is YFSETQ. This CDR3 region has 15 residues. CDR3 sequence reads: CASSLAHLAGNEQFF. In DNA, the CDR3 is TGCGCCAGCAGCTTGGCCCATCTAGCGGGCAATGAGCAGTTCTTC.

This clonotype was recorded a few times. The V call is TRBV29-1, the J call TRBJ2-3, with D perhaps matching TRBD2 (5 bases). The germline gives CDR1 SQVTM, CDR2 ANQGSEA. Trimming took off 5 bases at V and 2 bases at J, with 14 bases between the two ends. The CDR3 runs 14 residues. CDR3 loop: CSVIPGYVTDTQYF. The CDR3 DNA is TGCAGCGTTATCCCGGGGTATGTCACAGATACGCAGTATTTT.

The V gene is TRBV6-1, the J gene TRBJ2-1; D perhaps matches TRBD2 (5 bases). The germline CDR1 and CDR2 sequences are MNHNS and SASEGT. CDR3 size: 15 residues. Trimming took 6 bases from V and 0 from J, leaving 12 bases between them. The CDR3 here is CASRERRSSYNEQFF. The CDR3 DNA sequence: TGTGCCAGCAGAGAGCGGCGGAGCTCCTACAATGAGCAGTTCTTC.

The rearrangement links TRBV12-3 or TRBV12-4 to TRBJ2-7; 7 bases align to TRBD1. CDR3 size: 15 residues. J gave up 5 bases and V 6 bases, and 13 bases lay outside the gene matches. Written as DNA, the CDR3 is TGTGCCAGCAGGTCAGCAAAGGGACAGAAGAACGAGCAGTACTTC. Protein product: CASRSAKGQKNEQYF.

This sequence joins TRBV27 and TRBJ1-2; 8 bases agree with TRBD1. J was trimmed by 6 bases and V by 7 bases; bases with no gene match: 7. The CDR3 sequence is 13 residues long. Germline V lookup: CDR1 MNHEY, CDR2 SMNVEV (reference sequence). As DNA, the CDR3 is TGTGCCAGCACAACAGGGGGATCTAATGGCTACACCTTC. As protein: CASTTGGSNGYTF.

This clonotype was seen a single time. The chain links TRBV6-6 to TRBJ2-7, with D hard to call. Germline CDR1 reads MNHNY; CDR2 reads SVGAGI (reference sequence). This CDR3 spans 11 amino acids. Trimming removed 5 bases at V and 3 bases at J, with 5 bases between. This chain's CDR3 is CASSVDYEQYF. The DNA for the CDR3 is TGTGCCAGCAGTGTGGACTACGAGCAGTACTTC.